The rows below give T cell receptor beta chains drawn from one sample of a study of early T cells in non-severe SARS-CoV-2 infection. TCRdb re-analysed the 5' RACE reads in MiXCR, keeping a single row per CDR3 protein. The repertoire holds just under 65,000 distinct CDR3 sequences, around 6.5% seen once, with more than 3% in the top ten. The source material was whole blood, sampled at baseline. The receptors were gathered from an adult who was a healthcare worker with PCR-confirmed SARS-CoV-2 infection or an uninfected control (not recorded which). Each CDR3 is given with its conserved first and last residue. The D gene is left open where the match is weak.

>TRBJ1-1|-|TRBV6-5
CASSYSGQGGTEAFF
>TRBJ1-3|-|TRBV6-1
CASRETGVRGNTIYF
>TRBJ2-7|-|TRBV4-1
CASSPGTRVGRYEQYF
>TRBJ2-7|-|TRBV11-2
CASSFYSPGAYEQYF
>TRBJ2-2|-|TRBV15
CATSRDGVGELFF
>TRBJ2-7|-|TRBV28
CASRAQGSAYEQYF
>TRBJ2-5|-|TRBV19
CASSLQGREETQYF
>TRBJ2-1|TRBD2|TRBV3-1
CASSQVLASGRSEQFF
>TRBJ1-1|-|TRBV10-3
CAISYEGRTEAFF
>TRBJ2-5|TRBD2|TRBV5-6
CASSRGTSGTQETQYF
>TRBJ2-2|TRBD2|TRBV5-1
CASSPLAGEAGELFF
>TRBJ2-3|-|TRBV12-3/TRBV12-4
CASSLGDTQYF
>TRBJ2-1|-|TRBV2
CASSDFNLDRLLGEQFF
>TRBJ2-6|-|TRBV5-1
CASRDGSGANVLTF
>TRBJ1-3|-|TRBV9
CASSPTLTGDGNTIYF
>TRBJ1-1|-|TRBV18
CASSPPSQNTEAFF
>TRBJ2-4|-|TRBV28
CASSSPGTKAKNIQYF
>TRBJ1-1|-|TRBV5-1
CASSLETGTNTEAFF
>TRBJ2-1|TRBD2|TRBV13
CASSAGGSGRPNSGEQFF
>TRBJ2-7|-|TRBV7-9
CASSQRLAGRDEQYF
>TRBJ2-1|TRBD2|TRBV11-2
CASSISGPYNEQFF
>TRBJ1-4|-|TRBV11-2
CASSPQDTTFGKLFF
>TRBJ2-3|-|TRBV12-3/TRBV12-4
CASSLFGPPETDTQYF
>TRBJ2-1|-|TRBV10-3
CAISESGRIASRGQYNEQFF
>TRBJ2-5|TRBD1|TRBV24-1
CATGGQGGQETQYF
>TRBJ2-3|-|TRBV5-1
CASSPRTGEGDTQYF
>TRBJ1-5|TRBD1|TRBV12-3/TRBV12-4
CASSAGTGSNQPQHF
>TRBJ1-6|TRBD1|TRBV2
CASLRTGSLLYNSPLHF
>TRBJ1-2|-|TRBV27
CASSSGGGRGYTF
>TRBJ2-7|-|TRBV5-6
CASSLDGTGYEQYF